This TCR beta chain originates from a study of blood T cell repertoires in COVID-19. CDR3 length: 13 residues. Between the trimmed V and J ends, which lost 3 bases and 5 bases, there was a span of 10 bases. Per the germline V gene, CDR1 is SEHNR and CDR2 is FQNEAQ (reference sequence). Here immunoSEQ multiplex PCR was the method, and the copy in TCRdb shows in-frame clones only, minus some. This table holds under 65,000 clones, around 90% found once. The chain employs TRBV7-9 and TRBJ1-1; the D is unclear. The TCR comes from a man at least 80 years old with acute or convalescent COVID-19. Sequenced input: peripheral blood. The CDR3 DNA reads as TGTGCCAGCAGCTTGGGCCCCTTGACTGAAGCTTTCTTT. Translation: CASSLGPLTEAFF.